The 4 T cell receptor beta chains presented below share a single source sample, sequenced in a study of blood T cell repertoires in COVID-19. The method was immunoSEQ multiplex PCR; TCRdb's version includes in-frame clones alone and lacks a portion of them. The sample holds 35,000 to 50,000 clones, almost 90% seen once. Source material: peripheral blood. All receptors come from a man aged 45 to 65 with active COVID-19.

The chain recombines TRBV5-6 with TRBJ1-3; D gene unclear. The germline CDR1 and CDR2 sequences are SGHDT and YYEEEE. V gave up 1 base and J gave up 1 base, with 3 bases separating them. The CDR3 spans 13 residues. The CDR3 sequence is CASSLTSGNTIYF. The CDR3, as DNA: TGTGCCAGCAGCTTGACTTCTGGAAACACCATATATTTT.

The rearrangement links TRBV6-5 to TRBJ2-2, with 7 bases lining up with TRBD1. Trimming cost V 4 bases and J 2 bases; bases outside gene matches: 4. Germline lookup yields CDR1 MNHEY and CDR2 SVGAGI. The length of the CDR3 is 15 residues. CDR3 protein: CASSSRQGNTGELFF. In DNA, the CDR3 is TGTGCCAGCAGTTCCAGACAGGGCAACACCGGGGAGCTGTTTTTT.

The V call is TRBV7-3, the J call TRBJ1-2, with D possibly TRBD1 on 5 matching bases. Trimming stripped 2 bases from V and 4 bases from J, with 11 bases between. Per germline, CDR1 SGHTA and CDR2 FQGTGA. CDR3 length: 14 amino acids. DNA for the CDR3: TGTGCCAGCAGCTTAGGAGGGACCAGCTATGGCTACACCTTC. As protein: CASSLGGTSYGYTF. Full variable domain (missing parts from reference TRBV7-3 and TRBJ1-2): GAGVSQTPSNKVTEKGKYVELRCDPISGHTALYWYRQSLGQGPEFLIYFQGTGAADDSGLPNDRFFAVRPEGSVSTLKIQRTERGDSAVYLCASSLGGTSYGYTFGSGTRLTVV.

This chain connects TRBV10-1 to TRBJ2-7, with TRBD2 as a possible D gene (5 bases). Germline V gene data show CDR1 as WNHNN and CDR2 as SYGVQD (reference sequence). The CDR3 is made up of 12 amino acids. Trimming pared 9 bases from V and 6 bases from J, leaving 15 bases between. In DNA, the CDR3 is TGCGCCAGATCGCCCCCGGGGAGCGAGCAGTACTTC. Translating it yields CARSPPGSEQYF.